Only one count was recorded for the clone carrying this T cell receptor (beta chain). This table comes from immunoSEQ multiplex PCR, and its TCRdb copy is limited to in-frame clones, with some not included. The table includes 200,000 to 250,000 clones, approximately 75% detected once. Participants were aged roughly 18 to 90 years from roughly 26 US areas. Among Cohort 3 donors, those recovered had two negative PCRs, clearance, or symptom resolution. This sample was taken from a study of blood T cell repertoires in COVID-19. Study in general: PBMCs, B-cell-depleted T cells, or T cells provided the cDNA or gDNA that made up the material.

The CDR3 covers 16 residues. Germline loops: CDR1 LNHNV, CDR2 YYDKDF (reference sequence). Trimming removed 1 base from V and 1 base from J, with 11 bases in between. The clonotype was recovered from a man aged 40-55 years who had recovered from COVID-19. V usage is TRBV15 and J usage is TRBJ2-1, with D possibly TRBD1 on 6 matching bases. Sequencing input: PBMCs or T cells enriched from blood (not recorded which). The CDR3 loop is CATSRAPGVSYNEQFF. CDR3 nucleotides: TGTGCCACCAGCAGAGCGCCAGGGGTATCCTACAATGAGCAGTTCTTC.